Listed below are T cell receptor beta chains from one sample, sequenced in a study of blood T cell repertoires in COVID-19. Data came from immunoSEQ multiplex PCR; TCRdb stores just in-frame clones and leaves some out. Seen here are roughly 80,000 clones, approximately 88% observed once, and the top ten hold 4.9%. What was sequenced was peripheral blood. The receptor source for this set is a woman over 75 with active or convalescent COVID-19. CDR3s include the opening cysteine and the closing phenylalanine or tryptophan. D genes are given only for firm matches. For some rows the clone size is stated as once, few or many, or as a class when expanded; others skip it.

D gene	J gene	V gene	clone size	CDR3 protein	CDR3 DNA
TRBD2	TRBJ2-1	TRBV27	-	CASTRLAGARSYNEQFF	TGTGCCAGCACTAGACTAGCGGGGGCCCGCTCCTACAATGAGCAGTTCTTC
TRBD2	TRBJ2-2	TRBV28	-	CASIPGTSGFRGGELFF	TGTGCCAGCATCCCCGGGACTAGCGGGTTTAGGGGCGGGGAGCTGTTTTTT
TRBD1	TRBJ2-7	TRBV5-1	-	CASSLAGTGGLSYEQYF	TGCGCCAGCAGCTTGGCCGGGACAGGGGGCCTCTCCTACGAGCAGTACTTC
TRBD1	TRBJ1-6	TRBV19	-	CASSRGTGAYNSPLHF	TGTGCCAGTAGCCGGGGGACAGGCGCATATAATTCACCCCTCCACTTT
TRBD1	TRBJ1-2	TRBV18	-	CASSPTGTGGSIGGYTF	TGTGCCAGCTCACCAACCGGGACAGGGGGAAGTATTGGTGGCTACACCTTC
TRBD2	TRBJ2-7	TRBV28	-	CASSVAGGGLYEQYF	TGTGCCAGCAGTGTAGCGGGAGGGGGACTCTACGAGCAGTACTTC
-	TRBJ2-4	TRBV2	-	CASGRLGGKNIQYF	TGTGCCAGCGGCCGGCTGGGGGGCAAAAACATTCAGTACTTC
TRBD1	TRBJ2-7	TRBV6-5	-	CASISGTGERYEQYF	TGTGCCAGCATCTCCGGGACAGGGGAGCGCTACGAGCAGTACTTC
TRBD2	TRBJ2-3	TRBV7-2	-	CASEPGTSGFGDTQYF	TGTGCCAGCGAGCCTGGGACTAGCGGGTTTGGAGATACGCAGTATTTT
TRBD1	TRBJ2-7	TRBV6-6	-	CASSYPGQGAGEQYF	TGTGCCAGCAGTTACCCGGGACAGGGGGCGGGGGAGCAGTACTTC
TRBD1	TRBJ1-2	TRBV7-9	once	CASSSGQGAYGYTF	TGTGCCAGCAGCTCTGGACAGGGTGCCTATGGCTACACCTTC
-	TRBJ1-6	TRBV18	-	CASSPLRNSPLHF	TGTGCCAGCTCACCATTGAGAAATTCACCCCTCCACTTT
TRBD1	TRBJ1-5	TRBV5-5	-	CASSPQGAGSNQPQHF	TGTGCCAGCAGTCCGCAGGGGGCGGGAAGCAATCAGCCCCAGCATTTT
-	TRBJ2-2	TRBV9	-	CASSPRGGGPGELFF	TGTGCCAGCAGCCCCCGTGGGGGGGGGCCCGGGGAGCTGTTTTTT
-	TRBJ2-1	TRBV7-8	once	CASSSRHNEQFF	TGTGCCAGCAGCTCGCGCCACAATGAGCAGTTCTTC
TRBD2	TRBJ2-1	TRBV5-1	-	CASTALPAGVLNEQFF	TGCGCCAGCACTGCCCTCCCAGCGGGGGTCCTCAATGAGCAGTTCTTC
-	TRBJ2-7	TRBV29-1	few	CSVEGGGEQYF	TGCAGCGTTGAAGGGGGAGGCGAGCAGTACTTC
TRBD2	TRBJ2-3	TRBV6-2/TRBV6-3	-	CASSPAGGQDTQYF	TGTGCCAGCAGCCCAGCGGGGGGGCAAGATACGCAGTATTTT
TRBD1	TRBJ1-6	TRBV6-1	-	CASSEEGQGWSPLHF	TGTGCCAGCAGTGAAGAGGGACAGGGGTGGTCACCCCTCCACTTT
-	TRBJ1-4	TRBV3-1/TRBV3-2	-	CASSPLGEKLFF	TGTGCCAGCAGCCCCCTCGGTGAAAAACTGTTTTTT
-	TRBJ2-2	TRBV19	few	CASTQVTNTGELFF	TGTGCCAGCACACAGGTTACGAACACCGGGGAGCTGTTTTTT
TRBD1	TRBJ2-7	TRBV4-2	few	CASSRNRGTYEQYF	TGTGCCAGCAGCCGGAACAGGGGGACCTACGAGCAGTACTTC
-	TRBJ2-7	TRBV28	-	CASRGALYEQYF	TGTGCCAGCCGGGGGGCCCTCTACGAGCAGTACTTC
-	TRBJ1-6	TRBV3-1/TRBV3-2	-	CASSQEESSYNSPLHF	TGTGCCAGCAGCCAAGAGGAGAGCTCCTATAATTCACCCCTCCACTTT
TRBD2	TRBJ2-5	TRBV27	-	CASRLAGVETQYF	TGTGCCAGCAGGCTAGCGGGGGTAGAGACCCAGTACTTC
TRBD2	TRBJ2-1	TRBV5-4	-	CASSLRVLAGVDGNEQFF	TGTGCCAGCAGCTTGAGGGTTCTAGCGGGAGTCGATGGCAATGAGCAGTTCTTC
-	TRBJ2-3	TRBV6-5	-	CASSLGRATDTQYF	TGTGCCAGCAGTTTGGGCAGGGCAACCGATACGCAGTATTTT
TRBD1	TRBJ1-1	TRBV4-1	-	CASSPGTGYENTEAFF	TGCGCCAGCAGCCCCGGGACAGGGTATGAGAACACTGAAGCTTTCTTT
-	TRBJ2-7	TRBV12-3/TRBV12-4	-	CASRISGAYEQYF	TGTGCCAGCAGGATCTCGGGGGCCTACGAGCAGTACTTC
-	TRBJ1-5	TRBV10-1	-	CASPLRDKARNQPQHF	TGCGCCAGTCCGCTCCGGGACAAAGCCCGCAATCAGCCCCAGCATTTT
-	TRBJ1-2	TRBV7-2	once	CANSLVGTPNYGYTF	TGTGCCAACAGCTTAGTCGGGACACCTAACTATGGCTACACCTTC
TRBD2	TRBJ2-1	TRBV20-1	-	CSASKVAGDYNEQFF	TGCAGTGCTAGTAAAGTAGCGGGAGACTACAATGAGCAGTTCTTC
-	TRBJ2-6	TRBV24-1	-	CATSVSSGANVLTF	TGTGCCACCAGTGTGAGCTCTGGGGCCAACGTCCTGACTTTC
-	TRBJ2-7	TRBV12-3/TRBV12-4	-	CASSRGFRYEQYF	TGTGCCAGCAGCCGCGGCTTTCGGTACGAGCAGTACTTC
-	TRBJ1-4	TRBV19	-	CASSQDGGNEKLFF	TGTGCCAGTAGCCAGGACGGAGGAAATGAAAAACTGTTTTTT
-	TRBJ1-5	TRBV3-1/TRBV3-2	-	CASSQVEGRQPQHF	TGTGCCAGCAGCCAAGTAGAAGGGAGGCAGCCCCAGCATTTT
TRBD1	TRBJ1-2	TRBV25-1	-	CASSEYGQVPGYTF	TGTGCCAGCAGTGAATATGGACAGGTCCCTGGCTACACCTTC
TRBD1	TRBJ1-6	TRBV2	-	CASSRDRGNSPLHF	TGTGCCAGCAGTCGGGACAGGGGGAATTCACCCCTCCACTTT
-	TRBJ2-2	TRBV27	-	CASSLYAMGGAANTGELFF	TGTGCCAGCAGTTTATACGCAATGGGGGGGGCAGCGAACACCGGGGAGCTGTTTTTT
-	TRBJ2-5	TRBV18	-	CASSPMGSLGTYQETQYF	TGTGCCAGCTCACCAATGGGGAGCCTAGGGACTTACCAAGAGACCCAGTACTTC
TRBD2	TRBJ2-1	TRBV5-1	few	CASSSIGTTNEQFF	TGCGCCAGCAGCTCTATAGGGACTACAAATGAGCAGTTCTTC
TRBD1	TRBJ1-1	TRBV5-1	-	CASSPPMTGGSTEAFF	TGCGCCAGCAGCCCCCCAATGACAGGGGGGAGCACTGAAGCTTTCTTT
-	TRBJ2-5	TRBV28	-	CASSLFTPLGETQYF	TGTGCCAGCAGTTTATTTACCCCCCTCGGAGAGACCCAGTACTTC
TRBD2	TRBJ2-2	TRBV2	-	CASSRTSGHTGELFF	TGTGCCAGCAGTAGGACTAGCGGGCACACCGGGGAGCTGTTTTTT
TRBD1	TRBJ1-4	TRBV5-1	-	CASSGQGATNEKLFF	TGCGCCAGCAGCGGACAGGGGGCAACTAATGAAAAACTGTTTTTT
-	TRBJ1-2	TRBV10-2	-	CASSESRTVGYTF	TGCGCCAGCAGTGAGTCAAGGACAGTCGGCTACACCTTC
-	TRBJ2-3	TRBV6-5	-	CASSLSGDYMQYF	TGTGCCAGCAGCCTCTCAGGGGACTACATGCAGTATTTT
-	TRBJ1-5	TRBV19	-	CASSVGLSGQPQHF	TGTGCCAGTAGTGTAGGGTTGTCAGGTCAGCCCCAGCATTTT
-	TRBJ2-5	TRBV5-1	-	CASSSEGGRQETQYF	TGCGCCAGCAGCTCCGAGGGGGGGCGCCAAGAGACCCAGTACTTC
TRBD2	TRBJ2-1	TRBV7-2	-	CASSLEFTPSGRVNEQFF	TGTGCCAGCAGCTTAGAATTTACGCCTAGCGGGAGGGTAAATGAGCAGTTCTTC
-	TRBJ1-1	TRBV5-1	-	CASSHQVGTEAFF	TGCGCCAGCAGCCACCAGGTGGGCACTGAAGCTTTCTTT